These 30 T cell receptor beta chains were all obtained from the same sample, sequenced in a study of TIL therapy for anti-PD-1-resistant metastatic lung cancer. Time point meaning: pre-treatment sample, taken before nivolumab and TIL therapy. The tumor samples were excised metastases, mostly pleural nodules or supraclavicular lymph nodes. The immunoSEQ assay was v3. The method was immunoSEQ multiplex PCR; TCRdb's version includes in-frame clones alone and lacks a portion of them. The sample records some 90,000 clones, around three fifths being singletons. Sequenced material: tumor tissue, taken at baseline. These receptor sequences come from a person aged 25-80 years with non-small cell lung cancer.

The J gene is TRBJ2-3, the V gene TRBV11-2, with 7 positions matching TRBD2. The CDR3 spans 16 residues. Looked up from germline, CDR1 is SGHAT and CDR2 is FQNNGV. Trimming cost V 5 bases and J 0 bases; bases outside gene matches: 8. The CDR3 region has the DNA TGTGCCAGCAGCCGTCTCCGGGGAGGGAGCACAGATACGCAGTATTTT. This translates into CASSRLRGGSTDTQYF.

The rearrangement joins TRBV6-2 or TRBV6-3 to TRBJ1-5; D is ambiguous. This CDR3 is 15 amino acids long. V was pared by 4 bases and J by 5 bases, with 15 bases between. Germline V gene data show CDR1 as MNHEY and CDR2 as SVGEGT. In DNA form, the CDR3 reads TGTGCCAGCAGTTCCGAAATTCTTCGGGATCAGCCCCAGCATTTT. Encoded protein: CASSSEILRDQPQHF.

The chain recombines TRBV29-1 with TRBJ1-2, with D unclear. Looked up from germline, CDR1 is SQVTM and CDR2 is ANQGSEA. Trimming removed 4 bases at V and 0 bases at J, with 6 bases between. The CDR3 length is 12 residues. In DNA form, the CDR3 reads TGCAGCGTTGGTGCAGCTAACTATGGCTACACCTTC. Its translation is CSVGAANYGYTF.

The V call is TRBV5-4, the J call TRBJ1-1; no definite D call. This CDR3 has 14 residues. Per germline, CDR1 SGHNT and CDR2 YYREEE (reference sequence). The V gene lost 4 bases and the J gene lost 1 base, with 11 bases spanning the gap. Here the CDR3 reads CASSEVDPNTEAFF. In DNA, the CDR3 is TGTGCCAGCAGCGAAGTTGACCCGAACACTGAAGCTTTCTTT.

The V gene is TRBV18, the J gene TRBJ1-1; a possible D gene is TRBD1 (6 bases). Germline V lookup: CDR1 KGHSH, CDR2 LQKENI. Between the trimmed V and J ends, which lost 3 bases and 8 bases, there was a span of 22 bases. The CDR3 runs to 16 residues. The CDR3: CASSPLGQGSAQEAFF. The DNA of the CDR3 is TGTGCCAGCTCACCGCTGGGCCAGGGGTCCGCCCAGGAAGCTTTCTTT.

By its share, this clone is medium-sized. This chain joins TRBV19 and TRBJ1-5; D gene unclear. CDR3 length: 16 amino acids. Germline V CDR1 and CDR2: LNHDA, SQIVND (reference sequence). Between the trimmed V and J ends, which lost 7 bases and 0 bases, there was a span of 16 bases. This CDR3 reads CASIEQSRSSNQPQHF. DNA for the CDR3: TGTGCCAGTATAGAACAGAGCCGCTCTAGCAATCAGCCCCAGCATTTT.

This clone was recorded once. The rearrangement joins TRBV10-3 to TRBJ1-2, with D hard to call. Trimming took off 0 bases at V and 4 bases at J, with 9 bases between the two ends. This CDR3 comprises 14 residues. CDR1 is ENHRY and CDR2 is SYGVKD in the germline V gene. CDR3 region: CAISESSQSYGYTF. CDR3 nucleotide sequence: TGTGCCATCAGTGAGTCTTCCCAATCCTATGGCTACACCTTC.

The chain uses TRBV3-1 (or the pseudogene TRBV3-2) and TRBJ1-2, with D perhaps TRBD1 (6 bases). V was pared by 4 bases and J by 6 bases, with 21 bases between. CDR1 is LGHDT and CDR2 is YNNKEL in the germline V gene (reference sequence). CDR3 length: 16 residues. The CDR3 region is CASSPIKTGTSHGYTF. The CDR3 coding sequence is TGTGCCAGCAGCCCGATCAAGACCGGGACAAGCCATGGCTACACCTTC.

A single count supports this clone. The chain uses TRBV6-2 or TRBV6-3 and TRBJ2-3, with TRBD2 matching over 9 bases. CDR1 MNHEY and CDR2 SVGEGT come from the germline V gene. V lost 5 bases, J lost 2 bases, and 5 bases stayed unmatched. This CDR3 is built from 15 residues. The CDR3 reads CASSTRLAVTDTQYF. Here the CDR3 DNA reads TGTGCCAGCAGTACGAGACTAGCGGTCACAGATACGCAGTATTTT.

The chain employs TRBV4-2 and TRBJ2-3; weak D call: TRBD2 (5 bases). V was shortened by 0 bases and J by 1 base, with 14 bases between the two germline ends. Germline values: CDR1 LGHNA, CDR2 YNFKEQ. The CDR3 totals 17 residues. CDR3 residues: CASSQESMGEGTDTQYF. CDR3 DNA sequence: TGTGCCAGCAGCCAAGAGTCTATGGGAGAAGGCACAGATACGCAGTATTTT.

This clone was seen once. The V and J genes are TRBV6-5 and TRBJ1-2; 7 bases align to TRBD1. The germline gives CDR1 MNHEY, CDR2 SVGAGI. With 2 bases clipped from V and 0 bases from J, the junction kept 0 bases outside the gene matches. The CDR3 extends over 14 amino acids. The CDR3 reads CASSYGTANYGYTF. In DNA, the CDR3 is TGTGCCAGCAGTTACGGGACAGCTAACTATGGCTACACCTTC.

This chain uses TRBV21-1 with TRBJ2-7. TRBV21-1 is a recognized pseudogene. The CDR3 consists of 14 residues. The CDR3 nucleotides are TGTGCCAGCAGCAAATTAGGCAGATACTACGAGCAGTACTTC. It yields the protein CASSKLGRYYEQYF.

This clone appeared a single time. The rearrangement uses TRBV27 and TRBJ2-7; 8 positions agree with TRBD1. Germline assignment: CDR1 MNHEY and CDR2 SMNVEV (reference sequence). The CDR3 covers 14 residues. V dropped 3 bases and J dropped 3; count of bases not matched to a gene: 4. CDR3 protein: CASSFRQGIYEQYF. CDR3 DNA: TGTGCCAGCAGTTTCCGACAGGGGATCTACGAGCAGTACTTC.

The V gene is TRBV7-9, the J gene TRBJ2-3, with D perhaps assigned TRBD1 or TRBD2 (5 bases each). The length of the CDR3 is 15 residues. Germline CDR1 is SEHNR and CDR2 is FQNEAQ (reference sequence). With 5 bases removed from V and 4 bases from J, the gap between germline ends came to 16 bases. CDR3 in amino acids: CASSPRGEFADTQYF. The CDR3 region has the DNA TGTGCCAGCAGCCCAAGAGGGGAATTCGCAGATACGCAGTATTTT.

The chain carries TRBV15 and TRBJ2-7, with 7 positions matching TRBD2. The CDR3 is made up of 15 amino acids. V trimming: 0 bases; J trimming: 5 bases; junction bases outside the gene matches: 7. The V gene's germline CDR1 is LNHNV and CDR2 YYDKDF (reference sequence). In DNA form, the CDR3 reads TGTGCCACCAGCAGAGATCGGGGGGTTAGTAACGAGCAGTACTTC. Translating gives CATSRDRGVSNEQYF.

The gene calls are TRBV5-4 and TRBJ2-3; D is ambiguous. CDR1 and CDR2 (germline): SGHNT, YYREEE (reference sequence). There are 14 residues in the CDR3. The V end was cut by 4 bases, the J end by 6 bases, with 15 bases between. CDR3 residues: CASSPGPQEDTQYF. In DNA form, the CDR3 reads TGTGCCAGCAGCCCGGGCCCCCAGGAGGATACGCAGTATTTT.

This rearrangement joins TRBV11-2 to TRBJ2-7, with D possibly TRBD2 on 5 matching bases. The CDR3 is 15 amino acids. CDR1 is SGHAT and CDR2 is FQNNGV in the germline V gene. V lost 4 bases, J lost 1 base, and 14 bases lay in between. CDR3 sequence: CASSSIAFLSYEQYF. CDR3 nucleotides: TGTGCCAGCAGCTCTATAGCGTTCTTATCCTACGAGCAGTACTTC.

CDR3 DNA sequence: TGTGCCACCAGTGATTTAGCGGGGCCGAGCACAGATACGCAGTATTTT. Its protein product is CATSDLAGPSTDTQYF. The chain links TRBV24-1 to TRBJ2-3; the match to TRBD2 covers 7 bases. The V gene end was trimmed by 1 base and the J gene end by 0 bases; junction bases not matched to a gene: 3. The CDR3 has 16 residues. Germline V gives CDR1 KGHDR, CDR2 SFDVKD.

This chain joins TRBV9 and TRBJ2-3; the match to TRBD1 covers 8 bases. Germline CDR1 reads SGDLS; CDR2 reads YYNGEE. The CDR3 loop spans 15 amino acids. The junction had 4 bases not matched to a gene; V was cut back by 0 bases and J by 4 bases. CDR3 sequence reads: CASSVADRDPDTQYF. The CDR3 nucleotides are TGTGCCAGCAGCGTAGCGGACAGGGACCCAGATACGCAGTATTTT.

This clone occurred a few times. The genes are TRBV18 and TRBJ2-2; tentative D call: TRBD1 (6 bases). The CDR3 is 16 residues long. With 1 base removed from V and 1 base from J, the gap between germline ends came to 10 bases. In germline, CDR1 is KGHSH, CDR2 LQKENI. In nucleotides, the CDR3 is TGTGCCAGCTCACCACGTACAGGGTGGAACACCGGGGAGCTGTTTTTT. Translated, it gives CASSPRTGWNTGELFF.

This rearrangement joins TRBV19 to TRBJ1-5, with D uncertain. CDR3 length: 12 residues. Looked up from germline, CDR1 is LNHDA and CDR2 is SQIVND (reference sequence). The V gene lost 8 bases and the J gene lost 4 bases, with 9 bases spanning the gap. The CDR3 sequence is CASAFGNQPQHF. CDR3 bases: TGTGCCAGTGCCTTCGGGAATCAGCCCCAGCATTTT.

CDR3 amino acids: CASSSAGGPNSPLHF. CDR3 nucleotides: TGTGCCAGTAGCTCAGCGGGGGGTCCTAATTCACCCCTCCACTTT. The rearrangement joins TRBV19 to TRBJ1-6; perhaps TRBD1 as D (5 bases). Trimming removed 6 bases from V and 6 bases from J, with 15 bases in between. The V gene's germline CDR1 is LNHDA and CDR2 SQIVND (reference sequence). The CDR3 is 15 residues long.

This clone was observed a few times. The chain carries TRBV28 and TRBJ2-4, with D unresolved. Germline V CDR1 and CDR2: MDHEN, SYDVKM. The CDR3 spans 14 residues. V was shortened by 4 bases and J by 7 bases, with 14 bases between the two germline ends. CDR3 sequence (DNA): TGTGCCAGCAGTTCGACCCGGAGCCGGAACATTCAGTACTTC. Its protein product is CASSSTRSRNIQYF.

The chain carries TRBV3-1 (or the pseudogene TRBV3-2) and TRBJ2-3; the match to TRBD2 covers 9 bases. The CDR3 has 17 amino acids. Losses at the gene ends were 2 bases for V and 0 bases for J; bases not matched to a gene: 6. CDR1 is LGHDT and CDR2 is YNNKEL in the germline V gene (reference sequence). The CDR3 DNA is TGTGCCAGCAGCCAAATAACTAGCGGGTATAGCACAGATACGCAGTATTTT. Amino acids: CASSQITSGYSTDTQYF.

This chain connects TRBV7-2 to TRBJ1-1, with D possibly being TRBD1 (5 bases). V was clipped by 3 bases and J by 1 base, with 12 bases between them. Germline CDR1 reads SGHTA; CDR2 reads FQGNSA. The length of the CDR3 is 15 residues. The CDR3 reads CASSFRGDPNTEAFF. CDR3 DNA: TGTGCCAGCAGCTTCCGGGGGGACCCGAACACTGAAGCTTTCTTT.

The genes are TRBV29-1 and TRBJ2-3, with TRBD2 matching over 9 bases. The CDR3 is made up of 13 amino acids. Germline V gene lookup returns CDR1 SQVTM and CDR2 ANQGSEA. DNA of the CDR3: TGCACCGCGGGGGGGCTTAGCACAGATACGCAGTATTTT. Translating it yields CTAGGLSTDTQYF.

The CDR3 spells CASSLFSSGPYEQYF. The DNA of the CDR3 is TGTGCCAGCAGCTTGTTTTCTAGCGGTCCCTACGAGCAGTACTTC. V and J are TRBV5-6 and TRBJ2-7, with 7 bases fitting TRBD2. Germline trimming cut 1 base from V and 2 bases from J; bases unmatched to any gene: 6. Germline CDR1 is SGHDT and CDR2 is YYEEEE. CDR3 length: 15 amino acids.

This clone was seen a handful of times. V and J are TRBV10-3 and TRBJ1-2; tentative D call: TRBD1 (5 bases). CDR3 length: 14 residues. Germline assignment: CDR1 ENHRY and CDR2 SYGVKD. Trimming took off 3 bases at V and 8 bases at J, with 16 bases between the two ends. The CDR3: CAISDGAALGGYTF. Here the CDR3 DNA reads TGTGCCATCAGTGATGGGGCAGCCCTGGGCGGCTACACCTTC.

Here the CDR3 DNA reads TGTGCCAGCAGCTCTTTACTTGGACAGGCCACGAACACTGAAGCTTTCTTT. This gives the protein CASSSLLGQATNTEAFF. The V gene is TRBV5-8, the J gene TRBJ1-1, with 7 bases aligning to TRBD1. CDR3 length: 17 amino acids. The trim removed 3 bases at V and 1 base at J, leaving 12 bases unmatched. CDR1 and CDR2 from the germline V gene are SGHTS and YDEGEE.

Details on this clone: One junction end disagrees with the germline gene, perhaps due to a read error. The V and J genes are TRBV16 and TRBJ2-1, with 8 bases fitting TRBD2. Germline CDR1 KGHSY, CDR2 FQNENV. The CDR3 extends over 14 amino acids. CDR3 nucleotide sequence: TGTGCCAACAGCCGGGGCCGGGAGGGCTATGAGCAGTTCTTC. Protein product: CANSRGREGYEQFF.